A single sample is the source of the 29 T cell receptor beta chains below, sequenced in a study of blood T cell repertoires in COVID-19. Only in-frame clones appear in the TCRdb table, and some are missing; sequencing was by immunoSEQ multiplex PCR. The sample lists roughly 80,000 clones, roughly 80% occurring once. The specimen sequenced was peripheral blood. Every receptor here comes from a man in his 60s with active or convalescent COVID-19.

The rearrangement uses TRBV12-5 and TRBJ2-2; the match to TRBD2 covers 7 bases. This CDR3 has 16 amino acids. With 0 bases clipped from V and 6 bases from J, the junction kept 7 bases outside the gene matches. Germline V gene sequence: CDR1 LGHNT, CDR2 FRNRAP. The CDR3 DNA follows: TGTGCTAGTGGTTTGGTACTATCTAGCGGATCCGGGGAGCTGTTTTTT. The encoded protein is CASGLVLSSGSGELFF.

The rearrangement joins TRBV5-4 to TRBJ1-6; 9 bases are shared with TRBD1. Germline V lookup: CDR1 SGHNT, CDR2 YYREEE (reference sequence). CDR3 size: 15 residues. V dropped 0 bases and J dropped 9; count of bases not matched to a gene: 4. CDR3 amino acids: CASSLGQGVGSPLHF. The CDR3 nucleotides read TGTGCCAGCAGCTTGGGACAGGGGGTTGGTTCACCCCTCCACTTT.

The CDR3, as DNA: TGTGCCAGCAGCTTACCGGGACAGGGTGAAAAACTGTTTTTT. This codes for CASSLPGQGEKLFF. The V and J genes are TRBV6-6 and TRBJ1-4; TRBD1 matches at 9 bases. The V and J ends lost 6 bases and 7 bases, in that order; junction bases with no gene match: 6. Germline values: CDR1 MNHNY, CDR2 SVGAGI (reference sequence). The CDR3 sequence is 14 residues long.

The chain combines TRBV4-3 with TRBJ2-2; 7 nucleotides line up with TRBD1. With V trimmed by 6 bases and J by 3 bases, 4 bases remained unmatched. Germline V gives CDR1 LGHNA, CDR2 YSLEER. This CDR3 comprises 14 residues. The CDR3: CASRKTGDTGELFF. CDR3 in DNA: TGCGCCAGCAGGAAAACAGGGGACACCGGGGAGCTGTTTTTT.

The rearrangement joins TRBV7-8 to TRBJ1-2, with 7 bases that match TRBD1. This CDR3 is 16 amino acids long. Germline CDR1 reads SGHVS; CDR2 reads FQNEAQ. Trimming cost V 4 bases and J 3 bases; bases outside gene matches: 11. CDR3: CASSSHRDSGHYGYTF. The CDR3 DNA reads TGTGCCAGCAGCTCACACCGGGACAGTGGACACTATGGCTACACCTTC.

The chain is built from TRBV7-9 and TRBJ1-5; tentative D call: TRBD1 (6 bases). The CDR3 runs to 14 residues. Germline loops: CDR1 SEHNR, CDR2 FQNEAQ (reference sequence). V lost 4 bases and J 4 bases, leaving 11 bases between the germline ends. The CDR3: CASSSGTRNQPQHF. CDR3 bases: TGTGCCAGCAGCTCCGGGACACGGAATCAGCCCCAGCATTTT.

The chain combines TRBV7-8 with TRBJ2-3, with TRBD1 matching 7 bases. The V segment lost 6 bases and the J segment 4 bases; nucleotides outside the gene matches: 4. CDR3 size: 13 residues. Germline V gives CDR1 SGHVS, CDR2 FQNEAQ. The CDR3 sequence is CASSSQGADTQYF. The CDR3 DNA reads TGTGCCAGCAGTTCTCAGGGGGCAGATACGCAGTATTTT.

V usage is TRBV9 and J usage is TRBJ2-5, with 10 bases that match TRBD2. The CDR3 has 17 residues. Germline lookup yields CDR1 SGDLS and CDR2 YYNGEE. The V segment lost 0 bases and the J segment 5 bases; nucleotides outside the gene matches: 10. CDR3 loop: CASSVAVAGGPGETQYF. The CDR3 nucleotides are TGTGCCAGCAGCGTAGCGGTAGCGGGGGGCCCCGGGGAGACCCAGTACTTC.

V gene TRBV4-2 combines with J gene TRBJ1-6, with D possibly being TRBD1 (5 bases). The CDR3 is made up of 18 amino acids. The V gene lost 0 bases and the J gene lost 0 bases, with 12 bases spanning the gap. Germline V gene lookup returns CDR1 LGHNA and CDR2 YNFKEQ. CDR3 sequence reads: CASSQDGAMSSYNSPLHF. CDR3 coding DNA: TGTGCCAGCAGCCAAGATGGGGCGATGAGCTCCTATAATTCACCCCTCCACTTT.

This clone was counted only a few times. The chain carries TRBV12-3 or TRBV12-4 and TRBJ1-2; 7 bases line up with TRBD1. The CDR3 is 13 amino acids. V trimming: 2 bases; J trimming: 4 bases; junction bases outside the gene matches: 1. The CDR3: CASSLRDSYGYTF. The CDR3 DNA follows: TGTGCCAGCAGTTTACGGGACAGCTATGGCTACACCTTC.

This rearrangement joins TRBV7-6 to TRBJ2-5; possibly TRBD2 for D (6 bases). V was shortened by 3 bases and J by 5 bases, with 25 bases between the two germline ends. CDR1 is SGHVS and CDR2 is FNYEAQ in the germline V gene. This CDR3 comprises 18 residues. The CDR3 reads CASSFWIKKPTRVETQYF. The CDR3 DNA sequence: TGTGCCAGCAGCTTTTGGATCAAAAAACCGACTAGGGTGGAGACCCAGTACTTC.

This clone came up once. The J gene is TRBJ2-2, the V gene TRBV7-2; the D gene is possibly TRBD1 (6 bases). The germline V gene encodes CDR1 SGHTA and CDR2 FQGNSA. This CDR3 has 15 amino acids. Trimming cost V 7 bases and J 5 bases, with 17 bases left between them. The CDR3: CASNIPTGRTGELFF. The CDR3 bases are TGTGCCAGCAACATACCAACAGGGCGGACCGGGGAGCTGTTTTTT.

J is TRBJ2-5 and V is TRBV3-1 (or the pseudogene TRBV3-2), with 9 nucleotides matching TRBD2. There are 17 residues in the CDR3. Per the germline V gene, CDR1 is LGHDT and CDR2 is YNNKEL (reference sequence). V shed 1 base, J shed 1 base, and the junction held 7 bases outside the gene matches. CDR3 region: CASSQGWSSGGQETQYF. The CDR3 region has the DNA TGTGCCAGCAGCCAAGGGTGGAGTAGCGGGGGCCAAGAGACCCAGTACTTC.

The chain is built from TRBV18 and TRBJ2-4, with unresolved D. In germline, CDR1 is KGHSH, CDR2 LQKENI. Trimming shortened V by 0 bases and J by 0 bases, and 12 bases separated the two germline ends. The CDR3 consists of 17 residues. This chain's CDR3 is CASSPPWAALAKNIQYF. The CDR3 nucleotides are TGTGCCAGCTCACCACCGTGGGCAGCCCTAGCCAAAAACATTCAGTACTTC. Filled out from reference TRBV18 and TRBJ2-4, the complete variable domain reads NAGVMQNPRHLVRRRGQEARLRCSPMKGHSHVYWYRQLPEEGLKFMVYLQKENIIDESGMPKERFSAEFPKEGPSILRIQQVVRGDSAAYFCASSPPWAALAKNIQYFGAGTRLSVL.

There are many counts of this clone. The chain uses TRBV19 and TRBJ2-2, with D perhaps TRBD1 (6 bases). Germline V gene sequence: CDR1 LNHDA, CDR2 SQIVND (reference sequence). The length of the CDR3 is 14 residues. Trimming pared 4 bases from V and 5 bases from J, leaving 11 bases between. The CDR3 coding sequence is TGTGCCAGTAGTACCGGGACAACGACCGGGGAGCTGTTTTTT. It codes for CASSTGTTTGELFF.

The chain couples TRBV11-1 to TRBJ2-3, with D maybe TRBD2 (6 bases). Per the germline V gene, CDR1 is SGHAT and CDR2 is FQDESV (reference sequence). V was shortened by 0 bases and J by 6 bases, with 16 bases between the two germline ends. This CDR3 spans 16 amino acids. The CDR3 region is CASSLAGLPLGDTQYF. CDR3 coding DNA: TGTGCCAGCAGCTTAGCGGGACTCCCCCTGGGGGATACGCAGTATTTT.

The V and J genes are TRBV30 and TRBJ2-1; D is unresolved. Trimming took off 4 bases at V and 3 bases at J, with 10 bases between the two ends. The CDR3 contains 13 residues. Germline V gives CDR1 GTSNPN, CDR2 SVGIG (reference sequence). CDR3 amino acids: CAWNNLGYNEQFF. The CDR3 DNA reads TGTGCCTGGAACAATCTTGGCTACAATGAGCAGTTCTTC.

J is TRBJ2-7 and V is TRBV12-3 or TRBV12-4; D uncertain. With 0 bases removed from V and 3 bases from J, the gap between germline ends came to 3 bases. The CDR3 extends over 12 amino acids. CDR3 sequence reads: CASSLALYEQYF. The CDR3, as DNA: TGTGCCAGCAGTTTAGCACTCTACGAGCAGTACTTC.

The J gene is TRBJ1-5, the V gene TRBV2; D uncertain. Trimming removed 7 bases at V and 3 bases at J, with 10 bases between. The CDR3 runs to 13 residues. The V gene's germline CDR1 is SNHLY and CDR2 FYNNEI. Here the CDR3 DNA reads TGTGCCAGCATGGGCGGGTTCAATCAGCCCCAGCATTTT. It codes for CASMGGFNQPQHF. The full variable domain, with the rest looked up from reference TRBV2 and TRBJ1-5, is EPEVTQTPSHQVTQMGQEVILRCVPISNHLYFYWYRQILGQKVEFLVSFYNNEISEKSEIFDDQFSVERPDGSNFTLKIRSTKLEDSAMYFCASMGGFNQPQHFGDGTRLSIL.

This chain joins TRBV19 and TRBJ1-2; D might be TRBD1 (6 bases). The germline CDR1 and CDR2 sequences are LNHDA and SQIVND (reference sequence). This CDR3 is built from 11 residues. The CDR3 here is CAAGGLYGYTF. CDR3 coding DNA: TGTGCGGCTGGGGGCCTCTATGGCTACACCTTC.

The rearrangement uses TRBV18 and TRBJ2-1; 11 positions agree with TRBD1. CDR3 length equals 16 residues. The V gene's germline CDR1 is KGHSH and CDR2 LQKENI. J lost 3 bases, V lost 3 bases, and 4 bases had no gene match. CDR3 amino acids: CASSPSGTGGYNEQFF. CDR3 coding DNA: TGTGCCAGCTCACCCTCCGGGACAGGGGGCTACAATGAGCAGTTCTTC.

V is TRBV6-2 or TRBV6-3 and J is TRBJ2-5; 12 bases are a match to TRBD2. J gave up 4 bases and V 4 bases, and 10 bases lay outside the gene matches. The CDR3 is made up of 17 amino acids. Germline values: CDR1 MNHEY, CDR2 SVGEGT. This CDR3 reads CASSSRTSGDYSETQYF. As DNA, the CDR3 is TGTGCCAGCAGTTCTCGGACTAGCGGGGATTACTCAGAGACCCAGTACTTC.

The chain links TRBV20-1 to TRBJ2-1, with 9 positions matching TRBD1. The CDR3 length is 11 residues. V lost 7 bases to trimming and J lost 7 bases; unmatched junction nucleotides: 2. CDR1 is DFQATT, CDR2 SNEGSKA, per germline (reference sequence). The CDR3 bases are TGCAGTGGGGACAGGGCGAATGAGCAGTTCTTC. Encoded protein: CSGDRANEQFF.

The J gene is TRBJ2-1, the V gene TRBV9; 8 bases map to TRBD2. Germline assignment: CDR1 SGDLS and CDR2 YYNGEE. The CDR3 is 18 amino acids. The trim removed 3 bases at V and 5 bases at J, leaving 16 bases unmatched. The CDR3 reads CASSAPLDRGGPDNEQFF. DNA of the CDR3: TGTGCCAGCAGCGCGCCCCTTGATCGCGGGGGGCCCGACAATGAGCAGTTCTTC.

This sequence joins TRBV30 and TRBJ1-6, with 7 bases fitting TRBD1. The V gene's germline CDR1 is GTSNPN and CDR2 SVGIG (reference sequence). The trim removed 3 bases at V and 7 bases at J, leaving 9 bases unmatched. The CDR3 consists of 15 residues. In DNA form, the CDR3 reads TGTGCCTGGAGCCTGAAGACACAGGGGAATTCACCCCTCCACTTT. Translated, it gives CAWSLKTQGNSPLHF.

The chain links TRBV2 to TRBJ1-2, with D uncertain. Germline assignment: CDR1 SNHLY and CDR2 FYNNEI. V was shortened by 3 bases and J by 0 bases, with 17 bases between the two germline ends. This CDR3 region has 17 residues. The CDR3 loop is CASSEPNRYRANYGYTF. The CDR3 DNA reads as TGTGCCAGCAGTGAGCCAAACCGATACCGAGCTAACTATGGCTACACCTTC.

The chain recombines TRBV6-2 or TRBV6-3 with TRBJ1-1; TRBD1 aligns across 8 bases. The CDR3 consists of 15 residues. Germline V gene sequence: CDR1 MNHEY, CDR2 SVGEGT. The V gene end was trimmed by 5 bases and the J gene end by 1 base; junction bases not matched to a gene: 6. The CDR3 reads CASSTGDRSNTEAFF. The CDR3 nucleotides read TGTGCCAGCAGTACGGGGGACAGGTCGAACACTGAAGCTTTCTTT.

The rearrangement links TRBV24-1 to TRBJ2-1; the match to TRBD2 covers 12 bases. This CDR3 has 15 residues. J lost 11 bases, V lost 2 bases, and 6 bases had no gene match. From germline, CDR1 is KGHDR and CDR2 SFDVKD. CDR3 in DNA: TGTGCCACCAGTGATTCTAGCGGGGGGGATCTTAAGCAGTTCTTC. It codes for CATSDSSGGDLKQFF.

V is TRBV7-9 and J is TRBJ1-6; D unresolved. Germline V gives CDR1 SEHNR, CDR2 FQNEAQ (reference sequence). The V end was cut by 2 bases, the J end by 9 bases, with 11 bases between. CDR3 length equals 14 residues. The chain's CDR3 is CASSLSPEGSPLHF. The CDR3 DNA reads TGTGCCAGCAGCTTATCTCCAGAGGGTTCACCCCTCCACTTT.